The rows below give T cell receptor beta chains drawn from one sample of a study of cytomegalovirus exposure and HLA in healthy donors. Here immunoSEQ multiplex PCR was the method, and the copy in TCRdb shows in-frame clones only, minus some. The sample shows some 45,000 clones, approximately 90% of them seen only once. Sequenced input: PBMCs. Receptor source: a man between 18 and 35 years old in good health and CMV-seronegative. CDR3s include the opening cysteine and the closing phenylalanine or tryptophan. A D gene is named only where the DNA matches it firmly. Clone size is given for some rows only: seen once, a few or many times, or a class if the clone is expanded.

>TRBV9|TRBJ2-2|-|once
TGTGCCAGCAGCGTGGGGGGGCTCATCGGGGAGCTGTTTTTT
CASSVGGLIGELFF
>TRBV6-4|TRBJ1-4|-|-
TGTGCCAGCAGTGAGCAGGCAACTAATGAAAAACTGTTTTTT
CASSEQATNEKLFF
>TRBV7-2|TRBJ1-1|TRBD1|-
TGTGCCAGCAGCGCACAGGGGGCGGGGAACACTGAAGCTTTCTTT
CASSAQGAGNTEAFF
>TRBV28|TRBJ2-5|TRBD2|-
TGTGCCAGCCGGGGACTAGCGGGAGTCGGGACCCAGTACTTC
CASRGLAGVGTQYF
>TRBV10-3|TRBJ2-2|-|-
TGTGCCATCAGTGAGTTCCTAGGGAACACCGGGGAGCTGTTTTTT
CAISEFLGNTGELFF
>TRBV12-5|TRBJ2-6|-|-
TGTGCTAGTGGTAAGAACCGTGCAGGACAAAGTCGGGCCAACGTCCTGACTTTC
CASGKNRAGQSRANVLTF
>TRBV9|TRBJ2-5|TRBD2|-
TGTGCCAGCAGCGCCGGGGGAGGGGAAGAGACCCAGTACTTC
CASSAGGGEETQYF
>TRBV12-5|TRBJ2-3|TRBD2|-
TGTGCTAGTGGTTTTTTCGGGAGGGCCGGTGCAGATACGCAGTATTTT
CASGFFGRAGADTQYF
>TRBV5-1|TRBJ2-3|TRBD2|-
TGCGCCAGCAGCCAACCACTAGCGGGAGTAACAGATACGCAGTATTTT
CASSQPLAGVTDTQYF
>TRBV9|TRBJ1-1|-|-
TGTGCCAGCAGCAAGGTCCGGGGGACGGGCACTGAAGCTTTCTTT
CASSKVRGTGTEAFF
>TRBV6-1|TRBJ2-5|-|-
TGTGCCAGCAGTGCGACAGTCGACCAAGAGACCCAGTACTTC
CASSATVDQETQYF
>TRBV7-6|TRBJ2-3|TRBD2|-
TGTGCCAGCAGCCCGGGCACATGGGCTAGCGGGATAGGAGATACGCAGTATTTT
CASSPGTWASGIGDTQYF
>TRBV19|TRBJ2-4|TRBD1|-
TGTGCCAGTAGTCGGTCTCTGGGGACAGGGGACCCAAACATTCAGTACTTC
CASSRSLGTGDPNIQYF
>TRBV6-6|TRBJ2-5|TRBD2|-
TGTGCCAGCAGTTATGCGGGGGAAATAGTGGAGACCCAGTACTTC
CASSYAGEIVETQYF
>TRBV14|TRBJ1-6|TRBD1|-
TGTGCCAGCAGCCAAGGGACAGGGTTTCGCTCACCCCTCCACTTT
CASSQGTGFRSPLHF
>TRBV18|TRBJ1-5|-|-
TGTGCCAGCTCACCCCGGACAGTCCCCGATCAGCCCCAGCATTTT
CASSPRTVPDQPQHF
>TRBV4-1|TRBJ1-1|-|-
TGCGCCAGCAGCCCAATAAGTACTGGGAACACTGAAGCTTTCTTT
CASSPISTGNTEAFF
>TRBV4-1|TRBJ2-7|-|-
TGCGCCAGCAGCCTCGCAGCTATGGGGGGAAAGGGGTACGAGCAGTACTTC
CASSLAAMGGKGYEQYF
>TRBV6-6|TRBJ2-1|TRBD2|-
TGTGCCAGCAGTTCGACTAGCGGGAGGGGTTACAATGAGCAGTTCTTC
CASSSTSGRGYNEQFF
>TRBV7-2|TRBJ1-3|-|-
TGTGCCAGCAATCAGGGATTTCCTGGAAACACCATATATTTT
CASNQGFPGNTIYF
>TRBV7-9|TRBJ1-2|TRBD1|-
TGTGCCAGCAGCTTAGGGACAGGCTCTAACTATGGCTACACCTTC
CASSLGTGSNYGYTF
>TRBV6-5|TRBJ1-1|-|few
TGTGCCAGCAGCCCCCGGGGAGGAAACACTGAAGCTTTCTTT
CASSPRGGNTEAFF
>TRBV9|TRBJ2-3|-|-
TGTGCCAGCAGCGTAGTTTCGGGGTCTAGCACAGATACGCAGTATTTT
CASSVVSGSSTDTQYF
>TRBV5-1|TRBJ2-5|-|-
TGCGCCAGCAGCTTAATCGAACGGACGCAGAGCGGAGAGACCCAGTACTTC
CASSLIERTQSGETQYF
>TRBV5-1|TRBJ2-6|-|-
TGCGCCAGCAGCTTGGGAGGGTCGCGGGGGGCCAACGTCCTGACTTTC
CASSLGGSRGANVLTF
>TRBV5-6|TRBJ1-1|-|-
TGTGCCAGCAGCTTTCAACAGGGTTTAGGCACTGAAGCTTTCTTT
CASSFQQGLGTEAFF
>TRBV7-9|TRBJ1-6|TRBD1|-
TGTGCCAGCAGCTTAGCTGAGGGGGCGAGTTCACCCCTCCACTTT
CASSLAEGASSPLHF
>TRBV9|TRBJ2-5|TRBD1|-
TGTGCCAGCAGCACCCTGACAGGGGGCCAAGAGACCCAGTACTTC
CASSTLTGGQETQYF
>TRBV28|TRBJ1-1|-|few
TGTGCCGCCCAGGGGAGAACTGAAGCTTTCTTT
CAAQGRTEAFF
>TRBV25-1|TRBJ1-2|-|-
TGTGCCAGCAGTGATAATCGGGGCAGGGGCCACTATGGCTACACCTTC
CASSDNRGRGHYGYTF
>TRBV2|TRBJ2-3|TRBD1|-
TGTGCCACCAAATCGAGGGGGACAGGGACAGATACGCAGTATTTT
CATKSRGTGTDTQYF
>TRBV7-3|TRBJ1-1|-|-
TGTGCCAGCAGCCTGGACAGGAACACTGAAGCTTTCTTT
CASSLDRNTEAFF
>TRBV7-6|TRBJ1-3|-|-
TGTGCCAGCAGCTTATCGGTAGAAAGCTCTGGAAACACCATATATTTT
CASSLSVESSGNTIYF
>TRBV10-3|TRBJ2-2|TRBD1|-
TGTGCCATCACCGCCGGACAGGAGAACACCGGGGAGCTGTTTTTT
CAITAGQENTGELFF
>TRBV6-1|TRBJ1-1|-|-
TGTGCCAGCACCCAGACAGGTGTGAACACTGAAGCTTTCTTT
CASTQTGVNTEAFF
>TRBV6-1|TRBJ1-2|-|-
TGTGCCACCTACGGGCCGGGATACTATGGCTACACCTTC
CATYGPGYYGYTF
>TRBV5-4|TRBJ1-4|TRBD1|-
TGTGCCAGCAGCACAGACAGGGGGCGCGTGGAAAAACTGTTTTTT
CASSTDRGRVEKLFF